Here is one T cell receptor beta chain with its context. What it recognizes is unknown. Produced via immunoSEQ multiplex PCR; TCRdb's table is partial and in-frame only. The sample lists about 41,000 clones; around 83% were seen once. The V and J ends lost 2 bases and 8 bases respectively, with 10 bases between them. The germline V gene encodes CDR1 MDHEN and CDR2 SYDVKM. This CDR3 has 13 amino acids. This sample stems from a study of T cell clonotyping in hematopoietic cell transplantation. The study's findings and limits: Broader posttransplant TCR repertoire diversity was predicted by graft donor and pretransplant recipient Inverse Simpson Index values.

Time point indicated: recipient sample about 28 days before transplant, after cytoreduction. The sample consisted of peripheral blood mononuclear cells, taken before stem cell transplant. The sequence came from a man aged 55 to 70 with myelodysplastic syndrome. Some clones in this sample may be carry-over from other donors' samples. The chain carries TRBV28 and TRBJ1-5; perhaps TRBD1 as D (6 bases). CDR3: CASSLTGMKPQHF. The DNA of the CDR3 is TGTGCCAGCAGTTTAACAGGGATGAAGCCCCAGCATTTT.